The next 21 T cell receptor beta chains were all read from a single sample in a study of blood T cell repertoires in COVID-19. Profiled with immunoSEQ multiplex PCR; TCRdb holds only in-frame clones, not every one. This sample has roughly 16,000 clones, with around 89% found just once. Sequencing was performed on peripheral blood. The receptors come from a human donor in a cohort sampled during active COVID-19.

V gene TRBV6-1 combines with J gene TRBJ1-6; D call uncertain. The CDR3 sequence is 15 residues long. Germline assignment: CDR1 MNHNS and CDR2 SASEGT. The ends were cut back, 1 base at V and 8 bases at J, with 12 bases in the middle. The CDR3 DNA is TGTGCCAGCAGTGAAGGGACGCCGCGGGATTCACCCCTCCACTTT. It encodes CASSEGTPRDSPLHF.

The chain recombines TRBV29-1 with TRBJ2-7; D might be TRBD2 (6 bases). This CDR3 spans 14 amino acids. V was pared by 4 bases and J by 0 bases, with 13 bases between. CDR1 and CDR2 (germline): SQVTM, ANQGSEA. CDR3 amino acids: CSVGGTRSSYEQYF. CDR3 bases: TGCAGCGTTGGGGGGACTCGAAGCTCCTACGAGCAGTACTTC.

The chain recombines TRBV5-1 with TRBJ2-5; 11 positions agree with TRBD2. Germline CDR1 is SGHRS and CDR2 is YFSETQ. V was clipped by 3 bases and J by 6 bases; unmatched bases: 7. CDR3 length equals 15 residues. CDR3 region: CASSWDSGGAKTQYF. The CDR3 bases are TGCGCCAGCAGCTGGGATAGCGGGGGGGCCAAGACCCAGTACTTC.

The chain uses TRBV20-1 and TRBJ2-5; 8 nucleotides match TRBD2. The CDR3 consists of 11 residues. Germline-derived CDR1 and CDR2 are DFQATT and SNEGSKA (reference sequence). Unmatched junction bases numbered 2, after V lost 6 bases and J lost 5 bases. CDR3 sequence: CSAPGGETQYF. CDR3 nucleotides: TGCAGTGCCCCGGGGGGGGAGACCCAGTACTTC.

The genes are TRBV21-1 and TRBJ2-7; the DNA was not used to check the table's D call, TRBD1. TRBV21-1 is a recognized pseudogene. The CDR3 spans 15 residues. The CDR3 spells CASSVGDRISYEQYF. The CDR3 DNA reads TGTGCCAGCAGCGTGGGGGACAGGATCTCCTACGAGCAGTACTTC.

This clone occurred a few times. The V and J genes are TRBV18 and TRBJ1-5; a possible D gene is TRBD1 (6 bases). The V end was cut by 3 bases, the J end by 1 base, with 10 bases between. The germline CDR1 and CDR2 sequences are KGHSH and LQKENI. This CDR3 is built from 15 residues. CDR3 coding DNA: TGTGCCAGCTCACCTACAGGACAGAGCAATCAGCCCCAGCATTTT. Its protein is CASSPTGQSNQPQHF.

The chain carries TRBV29-1 and TRBJ1-1; 7 bases fit TRBD1. This CDR3 is built from 14 residues. The V gene end was trimmed by 6 bases and the J gene end by 5 bases; junction bases not matched to a gene: 12. Germline CDR1 and CDR2: SQVTM and ANQGSEA. CDR3 sequence (DNA): TGCAGCGTGGACCGCAGGGGGGAACGGACTGAAGCTTTCTTT. Encoded protein: CSVDRRGERTEAFF.

The chain recombines TRBV19 with TRBJ2-7; 7 nucleotides match TRBD1. Germline V gene data show CDR1 as LNHDA and CDR2 as SQIVND (reference sequence). V lost 5 bases, J lost 3 bases, and 4 bases stayed unmatched. The CDR3 length is 13 residues. The CDR3: CASSSGQRYEQYF. The DNA for the CDR3 is TGTGCCAGTAGTTCGGGACAGCGCTACGAGCAGTACTTC. The entire variable domain, with the rest obtained from reference TRBV19 and TRBJ2-7, is as follows: DGGITQSPKYLFRKEGQNVTLSCEQNLNHDAMYWYRQDPGQGLRLIYYSQIVNDFQKGDIAEGYSVSREKKESFPLTVTSAQKNPTAFYLCASSSGQRYEQYFGPGTRLTVT.

The genes are TRBV5-1 and TRBJ1-3; 7 nucleotides match TRBD1. Germline CDR1 is SGHRS and CDR2 is YFSETQ. The length of the CDR3 is 14 residues. The V and J ends lost 4 bases and 0 bases, in that order; junction bases with no gene match: 1. The CDR3 bases are TGCGCCAGCAGCAGGGACAGCTCTGGAAACACCATATATTTT. Translation: CASSRDSSGNTIYF.

The chain combines TRBV20-1 with TRBJ2-3; D possibly corresponds to TRBD1 (5 bases). The CDR3 loop spans 15 amino acids. Trimming removed 3 bases at V and 4 bases at J, with 17 bases between. Germline V gene sequence: CDR1 DFQATT, CDR2 SNEGSKA (reference sequence). The CDR3 is CSASLQTDSSDTQYF. CDR3 bases: TGCAGTGCTAGTCTACAAACAGACAGTTCAGATACGCAGTATTTT.

V usage is TRBV6-6 and J usage is TRBJ1-4; a weak D match, TRBD1 (5 bases). The CDR3 is 12 amino acids. Germline V gene lookup returns CDR1 MNHNY and CDR2 SVGAGI (reference sequence). V was pared by 9 bases and J by 5 bases, with 10 bases between. The CDR3, as DNA: TGTGCCAGTCGGGGGAAGAATGAAAAACTGTTTTTT. This encodes CASRGKNEKLFF.

V usage is TRBV27 and J usage is TRBJ2-7; the D gene is possibly TRBD1 (6 bases). The V end was cut by 1 base, the J end by 3 bases, with 10 bases between. Germline-derived CDR1 and CDR2 are MNHEY and SMNVEV (reference sequence). The CDR3 has 14 residues. The CDR3 loop is CASSLLGHLYEQYF. The DNA for the CDR3 is TGTGCCAGCAGTTTATTGGGACATCTCTACGAGCAGTACTTC.

The chain combines TRBV29-1 with TRBJ2-2; D is possibly TRBD1 (6 bases). The length of the CDR3 is 13 residues. Germline CDR1 is SQVTM and CDR2 is ANQGSEA. Trimming stripped 7 bases from V and 1 base from J, with 10 bases between. CDR3 DNA sequence: TGCAGCGGGGGACACCTGAACACCGGGGAGCTGTTTTTT. It encodes CSGGHLNTGELFF.

The CDR3 nucleotides are TGTGCCAGCAGCCTGGGACACCCGGGGGGTGAAAAACTGTTTTTT. Translated: CASSLGHPGGEKLFF. The chain is built from TRBV27 and TRBJ1-4; D is perhaps TRBD1 (6 bases). The CDR3 extends over 15 amino acids. CDR1 is MNHEY and CDR2 is SMNVEV in the germline V gene (reference sequence). V gave up 6 bases and J gave up 7 bases, with 18 bases separating them.

This chain uses TRBV10-2 with TRBJ1-2; D unresolved. Germline V lookup: CDR1 WSHSY, CDR2 SAAADI. V dropped 4 bases and J dropped 10 bases, with 13 bases sitting between them. The CDR3 has 12 amino acids. In DNA, the CDR3 is TGCGCCAGCAGTGGGGCGGGGTCGGTCTACACCTTC. Amino acid sequence: CASSGAGSVYTF.

The chain carries TRBV20-1 and TRBJ1-1, with D possibly matching TRBD1 (5 bases). Looked up from germline, CDR1 is DFQATT and CDR2 is SNEGSKA (reference sequence). This CDR3 is 16 amino acids long. V shed 3 bases and J shed 5 bases, with 22 bases lying between them. The CDR3 DNA reads as TGCAGTGCTAGTGGGGCCGGGGGAAGGGTTGGGACTGAAGCTTTCTTT. It specifies CSASGAGGRVGTEAFF.

The table lists this clone with a few counts. The V and J genes are TRBV15 and TRBJ1-2; D is unresolved. V was trimmed by 0 bases and J by 2 bases, leaving 7 bases between them. The CDR3 totals 14 residues. The germline gives CDR1 LNHNV, CDR2 YYDKDF (reference sequence). The CDR3 region is CATSRDHSNYGYTF. CDR3 nucleotide sequence: TGTGCCACCAGCAGAGATCACTCAAACTATGGCTACACCTTC. Supplemented by reference TRBV15 and TRBJ1-2, the full variable domain reads DAMVIQNPRYQVTQFGKPVTLSCSQTLNHNVMYWYQQKSSQAPKLLFHYYDKDFNNEADTPDNFQSRRPNTSFCFLDIRSPGLGDTAMYLCATSRDHSNYGYTFGSGTRLTVV.

This chain uses TRBV18 with TRBJ1-6; perhaps TRBD1 as D (5 bases). The CDR3 totals 16 residues. Trimming cost V 3 bases and J 2 bases, with 11 bases left between them. CDR1 is KGHSH, CDR2 LQKENI, per germline. The CDR3 DNA is TGTGCCAGCTCACCTGCGGGGGTGACCTATAATTCACCCCTCCACTTT. Encoded protein: CASSPAGVTYNSPLHF.

The rearrangement uses TRBV18 and TRBJ1-2, with 7 bases lining up with TRBD1. The V gene end was trimmed by 3 bases and the J gene end by 1 base; junction bases not matched to a gene: 11. This CDR3 is built from 17 residues. Germline V gene data show CDR1 as KGHSH and CDR2 as LQKENI. DNA of the CDR3: TGTGCCAGCTCACCGTACTTGACAGGGTTTTTTAACTATGGCTACACCTTC. This gives the protein CASSPYLTGFFNYGYTF. The full variable domain, its missing parts supplied by reference TRBV18 and TRBJ1-2, is NAGVMQNPRHLVRRRGQEARLRCSPMKGHSHVYWYRQLPEEGLKFMVYLQKENIIDESGMPKERFSAEFPKEGPSILRIQQVVRGDSAAYFCASSPYLTGFFNYGYTFGSGTRLTVV.

The chain recombines TRBV2 with TRBJ1-2, with no clear D. This CDR3 comprises 13 residues. The V end lost 2 bases, the J end lost 8 bases, and 12 bases lay between the germline ends. The germline CDR1 and CDR2 sequences are SNHLY and FYNNEI. CDR3 bases: TGTGCCAGCAGTGAACCGGTACCTCGGGGCTACACCTTC. It codes for CASSEPVPRGYTF.

The rearrangement uses TRBV4-2 and TRBJ2-2, with D unclear. CDR3 length: 15 amino acids. V shed 2 bases and J shed 5 bases, with 12 bases lying between them. The germline V gene encodes CDR1 LGHNA and CDR2 YNFKEQ. CDR3 region: CASSQPDTETGELFF. The CDR3 DNA is TGTGCCAGCAGCCAACCAGACACGGAAACCGGGGAGCTGTTTTTT.